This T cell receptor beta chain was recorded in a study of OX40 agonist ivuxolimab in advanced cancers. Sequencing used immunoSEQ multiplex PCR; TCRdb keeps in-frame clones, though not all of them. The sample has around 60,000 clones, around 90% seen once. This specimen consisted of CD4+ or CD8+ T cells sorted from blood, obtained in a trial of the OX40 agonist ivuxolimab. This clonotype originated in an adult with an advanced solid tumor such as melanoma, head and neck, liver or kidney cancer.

The CDR3 here is CSGTQGQGEAGELFF. The CDR3 DNA follows: TGCAGCGGCACCCAGGGACAGGGGGAGGCCGGGGAGCTGTTTTTT. The chain links TRBV29-1 to TRBJ2-2; TRBD1 matches 11 bases. Germline loops: CDR1 SQVTM, CDR2 ANQGSEA. The CDR3 spans 15 residues. Trimming at V came to 7 bases and at J to 6 bases, leaving 10 bases not matched to a gene.